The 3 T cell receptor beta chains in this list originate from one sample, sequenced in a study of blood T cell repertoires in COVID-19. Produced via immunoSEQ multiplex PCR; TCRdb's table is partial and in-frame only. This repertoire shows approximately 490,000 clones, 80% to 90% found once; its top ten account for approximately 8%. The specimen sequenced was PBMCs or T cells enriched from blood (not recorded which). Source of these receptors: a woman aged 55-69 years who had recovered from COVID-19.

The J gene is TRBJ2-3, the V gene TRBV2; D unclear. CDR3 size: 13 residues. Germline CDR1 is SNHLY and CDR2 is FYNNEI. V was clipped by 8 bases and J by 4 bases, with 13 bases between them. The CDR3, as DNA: TGTGCCAGCTCCCCGGTTTTAGCAGATACGCAGTATTTT. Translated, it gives CASSPVLADTQYF.

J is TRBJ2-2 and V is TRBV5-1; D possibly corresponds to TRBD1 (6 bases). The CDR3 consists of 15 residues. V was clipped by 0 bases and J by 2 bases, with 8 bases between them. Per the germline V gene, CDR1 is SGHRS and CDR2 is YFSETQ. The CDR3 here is CASSLGTVNTGELFF. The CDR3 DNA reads TGCGCCAGCAGCTTGGGGACAGTCAACACCGGGGAGCTGTTTTTT.

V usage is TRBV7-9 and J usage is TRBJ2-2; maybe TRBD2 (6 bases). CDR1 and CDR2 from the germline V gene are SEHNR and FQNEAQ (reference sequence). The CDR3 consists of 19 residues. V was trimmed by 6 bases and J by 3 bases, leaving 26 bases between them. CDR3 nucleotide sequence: TGTGCCAGCAGTAAATCAGCGGCGGGGTGGGAAGGGGACACCGGGGAGCTGTTTTTT. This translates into CASSKSAAGWEGDTGELFF.